One sample yielded the 4 T cell receptor beta chains listed below, sequenced in a study of shared clonotypes between healthy human individuals. TCRdb keeps only in-frame clones here, not all; method: immunoSEQ multiplex PCR. The sample includes about 2,500,000 clones, 90% to 95% of them seen just once. Material: naive CD4+ T cells sorted from blood. Described subset: CD45RA+ positively selected. Receptor source: a man between 18 and 35 years old in good health.

The rearrangement links TRBV30 to TRBJ1-1; D remains unclear. This CDR3 is 17 amino acids long. Trimming shortened V by 0 bases and J by 2 bases, and 19 bases separated the two germline ends. Germline lookup yields CDR1 GTSNPN and CDR2 SVGIG (reference sequence). The chain's CDR3 is CAWSVRRINGTNTEAFF. CDR3 bases: TGTGCCTGGAGTGTACGACGAATCAACGGCACTAACACTGAAGCTTTCTTT.

This clone was seen just once. This same CDR3 is encoded by further DNA sequences in the sample. The chain links TRBV27 to TRBJ2-1, with 8 bases fitting TRBD2. This CDR3 contains 15 residues. Losses at the gene ends were 7 bases for V and 4 bases for J; bases not matched to a gene: 9. In germline, CDR1 is MNHEY, CDR2 SMNVEV (reference sequence). CDR3 DNA: TGTGCCAGCACCCCCGCGGGGGGACCTTACAATGAGCAGTTCTTC. Amino acids: CASTPAGGPYNEQFF.

The rearrangement joins TRBV23-1 to TRBJ1-2; 7 bases are a match to TRBD1. TRBV23-1 is designated an ORF whose function remains uncertain. Trimming removed 0 bases from V and 5 bases from J; junction bases left unmatched: 18. CDR3 length: 19 amino acids. The CDR3 DNA follows: TGCGCCAGCAGTCAATCGGGAAGACCAGAGGGGGCCGGAGGGTATGGCTACACCTTC. This codes for CASSQSGRPEGAGGYGYTF.

This chain uses TRBV5-1 with TRBJ2-6; maybe TRBD1 (5 bases). V dropped 0 bases and J dropped 2 bases, with 12 bases sitting between them. CDR3 length: 17 amino acids. From germline, CDR1 is SGHRS and CDR2 YFSETQ. The CDR3 sequence: CASSLGTPNAGANVLTF. CDR3 in DNA: TGCGCCAGCAGCTTGGGGACACCCAACGCTGGGGCCAACGTCCTGACTTTC. The full variable domain, rest sourced from reference TRBV5-1 and TRBJ2-6, is KAGVTQTPRYLIKTRGQQVTLSCSPISGHRSVSWYQQTPGQGLQFLFEYFSETQRNKGNFPGRFSGRQFSNSRSEMNVSTLELGDSALYLCASSLGTPNAGANVLTFGAGSRLTVL.